This T cell receptor (beta chain) was sequenced for a study of blood T cells in healthy people across ages. The CDR3 sequence is 14 residues long. In germline, CDR1 is SGHDN, CDR2 FVKESK. The use of a sample-barcoded 5' primer and a J-beta primer mix characterized a second PCR of about 7 to 12 cycles. TCRdb reprocessed the 5' RACE reads with MiXCR, giving one entry per CDR3 protein. The sample lists around 1,500,000 distinct CDR3 sequences, 40% to 50% occurring once. This clonotype was detected only a few times. This clonotype was sampled from a woman in her late teens or twenties in good health. The V and J genes are TRBV14 and TRBJ2-1; TRBD1 might be the D (6 bases). TRBJ2-7 explains the end of the DNA better; the J call may be wrong. Input material: blood. Here the CDR3 reads CASSPQGRWYEQYF. The CDR3 DNA is TGTGCCAGCAGCCCACAGGGACGGTGGTACGAGCAGTACTTC.